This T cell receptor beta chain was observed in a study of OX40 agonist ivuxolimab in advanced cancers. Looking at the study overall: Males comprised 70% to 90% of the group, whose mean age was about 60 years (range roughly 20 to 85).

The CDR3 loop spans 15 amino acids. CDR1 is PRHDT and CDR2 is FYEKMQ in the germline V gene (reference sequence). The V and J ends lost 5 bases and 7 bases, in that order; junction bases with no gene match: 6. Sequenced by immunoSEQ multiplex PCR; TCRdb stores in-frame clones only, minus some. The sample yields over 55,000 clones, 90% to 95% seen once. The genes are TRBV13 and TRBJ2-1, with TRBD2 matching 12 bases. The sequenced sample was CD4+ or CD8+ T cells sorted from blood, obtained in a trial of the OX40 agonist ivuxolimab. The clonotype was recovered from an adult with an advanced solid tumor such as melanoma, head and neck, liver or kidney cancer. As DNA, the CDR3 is TGTGCCAGCAGCCCGACTAGCGGGAGCATGAATGAGCAGTTCTTC. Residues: CASSPTSGSMNEQFF.